Listed below are T cell receptor beta chains from one sample, sequenced in a study of blood T cell repertoires in COVID-19. Only in-frame clones appear in the TCRdb table, and some are missing; sequencing was by immunoSEQ multiplex PCR. The repertoire holds roughly 49,000 clones, with roughly 89% as singletons. What was sequenced was peripheral blood. Receptors originate from a man between 60 and 75 years old with active COVID-19. CDR3s include the opening cysteine and the closing phenylalanine or tryptophan. D genes are given only for firm matches. Not all rows give a size; the values are once, few, many and, for expanded clones, a class.

d_call clone_size j_call cdr3_length v_call cdr3_aa cdr3_nt
NA NA TRBJ1-5 17 TRBV24-1 CATSDPRTGRSDQPQHF TGTGCCACCAGTGACCCCCGTACGGGGAGGTCGGATCAGCCCCAGCATTTT
TRBD1 NA TRBJ1-4 13 TRBV6-5 CASRANRGEKLFF TGTGCCAGCAGAGCTAACAGGGGTGAAAAACTGTTTTTT
NA NA TRBJ2-7 14 TRBV28 CASSLSVRAHEQYF TGTGCCAGCAGTTTGTCCGTCAGGGCCCACGAGCAGTACTTC
NA once TRBJ2-3 16 TRBV9 CASSETGLAGADTQYF TGTGCCAGCAGCGAGACGGGACTCGCTGGCGCAGATACGCAGTATTTT
NA NA TRBJ1-2 14 TRBV19 CASSIIQGNYGYTF TGTGCCAGTAGTATAATTCAGGGAAACTATGGCTACACCTTC
TRBD2 NA TRBJ2-5 14 TRBV2 CASRVSTSGETQYF TGTGCCAGCAGGGTATCGACTAGCGGGGAGACCCAGTACTTC
TRBD1 NA TRBJ1-1 15 TRBV9 CASSVTGTGGTEAFF TGTGCCAGCAGCGTCACCGGGACAGGTGGGACTGAAGCTTTCTTT
NA once TRBJ1-5 16 TRBV6-2/TRBV6-3 CASSYRGPAVWQPQHF TGTGCCAGCAGTTACAGGGGCCCCGCGGTTTGGCAGCCCCAGCATTTT
NA NA TRBJ2-2 13 TRBV15 CATSYTNTGELFF TGTGCCACCAGCTATACGAACACCGGGGAGCTGTTTTTT
NA NA TRBJ2-7 13 TRBV15 CATSRDRQYEQYF TGTGCCACCAGCAGAGACAGGCAATACGAGCAGTACTTC
NA NA TRBJ2-7 15 TRBV9 CASSVAQGQIYEQYF TGTGCCAGCAGCGTAGCTCAAGGACAGATATACGAGCAGTACTTC
NA NA TRBJ2-1 15 TRBV7-6 CASSLVEGPHNEQFF TGTGCCAGCAGCTTAGTCGAGGGCCCCCACAATGAGCAGTTCTTC
TRBD1 once TRBJ1-2 15 TRBV6-4 CASSDTPQGARGYTF TGTGCCAGCAGTGACACTCCGCAGGGGGCTAGGGGCTACACCTTC
TRBD2 NA TRBJ2-7 15 TRBV28 CASSLIAGGAYEQYF TGTGCCAGCAGTTTAATAGCGGGAGGGGCCTACGAGCAGTACTTC
NA NA TRBJ2-1 20 TRBV21-1 CASSNKLTGTSGHSYNEQFF TGTGCCAGCAGCAACAAATTGACGGGGACTAGCGGGCACTCCTACAATGAGCAGTTCTTC
NA NA TRBJ2-7 15 TRBV5-5 CASSLEWDNFNEQYF TGTGCCAGCAGCTTGGAATGGGACAATTTCAACGAGCAGTACTTC
NA few TRBJ2-7 13 TRBV7-2 CASSHQGKYEQYF TGTGCCAGCAGCCATCAGGGTAAATACGAGCAGTACTTC
NA once TRBJ2-3 13 TRBV19 CASIRGPGDTQYF TGTGCCAGTATAAGAGGCCCGGGGGATACGCAGTATTTT
TRBD2 NA TRBJ2-2 17 TRBV12-5 CASGRYTSGTYTGELFF TGTGCTAGTGGCCGGTACACTAGCGGGACCTACACCGGGGAGCTGTTTTTT
NA once TRBJ1-6 15 TRBV7-2 CASSTDRASGSPLHF TGTGCCAGCAGCACAGATCGGGCTAGCGGTTCACCCCTCCACTTT
TRBD2 NA TRBJ2-1 17 TRBV19 CASSISRASGFYNEQFF TGTGCCAGTAGTATATCCCGAGCTAGCGGATTCTACAATGAGCAGTTCTTC
TRBD2 NA TRBJ2-2 15 TRBV19 CASGGVSGSTGELFF TGTGCCAGTGGAGGGGTAAGCGGGAGCACCGGGGAGCTGTTTTTT
NA NA TRBJ1-2 12 TRBV28 CASRPGGYGYTF TGTGCCAGCAGGCCGGGAGGCTATGGCTACACCTTC